The T cell receptor (beta chain) described here comes from a study of cytomegalovirus exposure and HLA in healthy donors. The germline gives CDR1 MNHEY, CDR2 SVGAGI. The CDR3 loop spans 14 amino acids. The ends lost 2 bases at V and 9 bases at J; junction bases unmatched: 7. The PCR contained 60 Vbeta and 13 Jbeta primers. Repertoires were generated with immunoSEQ multiplex PCR, while TCRdb's copy carries only in-frame clones and drops some. Of 98,000 or so clones listed, under 80% are singletons. This clone showed up just a few times. This clonotype was obtained from a man aged 40-55 years in good health and CMV-seronegative. V gene TRBV6-5 combines with J gene TRBJ2-7; 10 positions agree with TRBD1. Sequencing was performed on PBMCs. In nucleotides, the CDR3 is TGTGCCAGCAGTTACGGCGGGACAGGGGATTTGCAGTACTTC. Translating it yields CASSYGGTGDLQYF.